Presented here are 14 T cell receptor beta chains from one specimen sequenced in a study of T cell repertoires in cytomegalovirus infection. The antigens of these receptors remain unknown. TCRdb ran MiXCR on the reads and lists one entry per CDR3 protein. The table records around 430,000 distinct CDR3 sequences, approximately 42% of them present only once. The starting material was cultured PBMCs, obtained from culture after CMV antigen stimulation. The receptors originated from a human donor in good health (CMV status not recorded). Some clones in this sample may be carry-over from other donors' samples.

This clonotype was detected a few times. The chain is built from TRBV7-7 and TRBJ2-1, with D uncertain. Per the germline V gene, CDR1 is SSHAT and CDR2 is FNYEAQ (reference sequence). This CDR3 region has 13 residues. V was trimmed by 0 bases and J by 8 bases, leaving 8 bases between them. DNA for the CDR3: TGTGCCAGCAGCTTAGCCTCTGGGTATGAGCAGTTCTTC. Amino acids: CASSLASGYEQFF.

Regarding this clonotype: One end of the junction fails to match germline, which may point to a read error. This rearrangement joins TRBV27 to TRBJ1-2, with a possible D match to TRBD1 (5 bases). The CDR3 sequence is 14 residues long. Germline V gene lookup returns CDR1 MNHEY and CDR2 SMNVEV (reference sequence). CDR3 sequence reads: CASSSRQLYYSYTF. CDR3 bases: TGTGCCAGCAGCTCGAGACAGTTATACTATAGCTACACCTTC.

V is TRBV19 and J is TRBJ1-5; the D gene is possibly TRBD1 (5 bases). Germline CDR1 is LNHDA and CDR2 is SQIVND (reference sequence). V dropped 11 bases and J dropped 10 bases, with 15 bases sitting between them. This CDR3 contains 11 residues. The DNA for the CDR3 is TGTGCCGGAGGAGAAGGGGTCCCCCAGCATTTT. Its protein product is CAGGEGVPQHF.

The chain uses TRBV7-6 and TRBJ2-7; maybe TRBD1 (5 bases). Germline V gene data show CDR1 as SGHVS and CDR2 as FNYEAQ. V was pared by 1 base and J by 4 bases, with 11 bases between. CDR3 size: 14 residues. The CDR3 spells CASSLGQYPYEQYF. The CDR3 nucleotides read TGTGCCAGCAGCTTAGGACAGTACCCTTACGAGCAGTACTTC. The full variable domain, in which reference TRBV7-6 and TRBJ2-7 provide the parts outside the CDR3, is GAGVSQSPRYKVTKRGQDVALRCDPISGHVSLYWYRQALGQGPEFLTYFNYEAQQDKSGLPNDRFSAERPEGSISTLTIQRTEQRDSAMYRCASSLGQYPYEQYFGPGTRLTVT.

The V call is TRBV12-3 or TRBV12-4, the J call TRBJ2-3, with unresolved D. CDR3 length: 13 residues. V lost 3 bases, J lost 5 bases, and 9 bases lay in between. DNA for the CDR3: TGTGCCAGCAGTTTTTTCTCGGGAGATACGCAGTATTTT. It translates to CASSFFSGDTQYF.

V usage is TRBV27 and J usage is TRBJ2-1, with a weak D call TRBD1 (6 bases). CDR1 and CDR2 from the germline V gene are MNHEY and SMNVEV (reference sequence). The V and J ends lost 4 bases and 2 bases respectively, with 12 bases between them. CDR3 length: 15 residues. As DNA, the CDR3 is TGTGCCAGCAGTTCGAACAGGGTCCCCTACAATGAGCAGTTCTTC. Amino acids: CASSSNRVPYNEQFF.

This clonotype appeared once. V gene TRBV6-5 combines with J gene TRBJ1-3, with D perhaps TRBD1 (5 bases). Germline V gene lookup returns CDR1 MNHEY and CDR2 SVGAGI. This CDR3 is built from 19 residues. Trimming took off 6 bases at V and 0 bases at J, with 24 bases between the two ends. CDR3 DNA sequence: TGTGCCAGCAGCCGATTTGGAGGGACGGGGACGACCTCTGGAAACACCATATATTTT. It specifies CASSRFGGTGTTSGNTIYF.

This clonotype has only a few counts. The chain uses TRBV28 and TRBJ2-2; unclear D gene. With 5 bases removed from V and 6 bases from J, the gap between germline ends came to 13 bases. Looked up from germline, CDR1 is MDHEN and CDR2 is SYDVKM. The CDR3 contains 14 residues. Here the CDR3 reads CASSAFKRSGELFF. CDR3 nucleotides: TGTGCCAGCAGTGCTTTTAAGCGATCCGGGGAGCTGTTTTTT.

The V gene is TRBV18, the J gene TRBJ2-5; D is unresolved. Germline V gene sequence: CDR1 KGHSH, CDR2 LQKENI. The CDR3 sequence is 13 residues long. Trimming took off 5 bases at V and 0 bases at J, with 7 bases between the two ends. The CDR3 nucleotides read TGTGCCAGCTCATCCTCGAACCAAGAGACCCAGTACTTC. Amino acid sequence: CASSSSNQETQYF.

V gene TRBV19 combines with J gene TRBJ2-2, with D uncertain. CDR1 is LNHDA and CDR2 is SQIVND in the germline V gene (reference sequence). This CDR3 has 15 residues. The V end lost 4 bases, the J end lost 0 bases, and 9 bases lay between the germline ends. Written as DNA, the CDR3 is TGTGCCAGTAGTAGCTCCTTCGCGAACACCGGGGAGCTGTTTTTT. Its translation: CASSSSFANTGELFF.

This clonotype appeared once. The V and J genes are TRBV5-1 and TRBJ2-5; 13 positions match TRBD2. Germline CDR1 is SGHRS and CDR2 is YFSETQ. The CDR3 loop spans 15 amino acids. V gave up 4 bases and J gave up 10 bases; unmatched junction bases: 10. The CDR3 DNA reads as TGCGCCAGCAGCCCAAGGACTAGCGGGGGCAAACACCAGTACTTC. It codes for CASSPRTSGGKHQYF.

The chain links TRBV7-2 to TRBJ2-3; the D gene is possibly TRBD2 (6 bases). CDR3 size: 15 residues. CDR1 is SGHTA and CDR2 is FQGNSA in the germline V gene. V was pared by 4 bases and J by 1 base, with 12 bases between. The CDR3 loop is CASSWDGTRTDTQYF. For the CDR3, the DNA is TGTGCCAGCAGCTGGGATGGGACTCGCACAGATACGCAGTATTTT.

This chain uses TRBV7-2 with TRBJ2-7; D remains unclear. Germline V CDR1 and CDR2: SGHTA, FQGNSA. V gave up 3 bases and J gave up 3 bases, with 9 bases separating them. The CDR3 spans 13 residues. The CDR3: CASSFLADYEQYF. CDR3 nucleotide sequence: TGTGCCAGCAGCTTTTTGGCCGACTACGAGCAGTACTTC.

This clonotype showed up just a few times. The CDR3 sequence: CASSLMGHPTDTQYF. The CDR3 coding sequence is TGTGCCAGCAGCTTAATGGGACACCCCACAGATACGCAGTATTTT. V is TRBV7-2 and J is TRBJ2-3, with D tentatively TRBD1 (6 bases). This CDR3 spans 15 amino acids. CDR1 and CDR2 from the germline V gene are SGHTA and FQGNSA. The V end lost 2 bases, the J end lost 2 bases, and 11 bases lay between the germline ends.